Below are 8 T cell receptor beta chains sequenced from a single sample in a study of CD8+ T cells in alopecia areata. Isolated RNA was reverse transcribed into cDNA used as the sequencing template. TCRdb's table, derived via immunoSEQ multiplex PCR, lists solely in-frame clones and lacks some. The data contain around 80,000 clones, just over 50% of them seen just once; the ten biggest clones take up 5.5% to 6%. Sequenced: NKG2D-high CD8+ T cells sorted from blood. The receptors stem from a human donor with alopecia areata.

The chain employs TRBV29-1 and TRBJ2-6, with 11 bases lining up with TRBD2. Germline V gives CDR1 SQVTM, CDR2 ANQGSEA. The CDR3 spans 17 residues. The V gene end was trimmed by 4 bases and the J gene end by 2 bases; junction bases not matched to a gene: 7. The CDR3: CSVGGLAGDTGANVLTF. CDR3 coding DNA: TGCAGCGTTGGTGGACTAGCGGGCGACACTGGGGCCAACGTCCTGACTTTC.

The chain has TRBV29-1 and TRBJ2-7, with D possibly matching TRBD2 (5 bases). CDR1 and CDR2 (germline): SQVTM, ANQGSEA. V was trimmed by 2 bases and J by 3 bases, leaving 17 bases between them. The CDR3 spans 15 residues. CDR3 region: CSVELAGVTLYEQYF. The CDR3 DNA follows: TGCAGCGTTGAATTGGCGGGTGTGACCCTCTACGAGCAGTACTTC.

The chain links TRBV7-2 to TRBJ2-1; D remains ambiguous. Germline CDR1 SGHTA, CDR2 FQGNSA. The CDR3 consists of 12 residues. Trimming stripped 1 base from V and 10 bases from J, with 8 bases between. The CDR3 coding sequence is TGTGCCAGCAGCTTAGGGTCTCCCGAGCAGTTCTTC. Translation: CASSLGSPEQFF. Variable domain in full (rest from reference TRBV7-2 and TRBJ2-1): GAGVSQSPSNKVTEKGKDVELRCDPISGHTALYWYRQSLGQGLEFLIYFQGNSAPDKSGLPSDRFSAERTGGSVSTLTIQRTQQEDSAVYLCASSLGSPEQFFGPGTRLTVL.

To note about this clone: The identical CDR3 is also encoded by other nucleotide sequences in the sample. The CDR3 region has the DNA TGTGCCAGCAGTCTCGGGTACAATGAGCAGTTCTTC. Its protein is CASSLGYNEQFF. V usage is TRBV11-2 and J usage is TRBJ2-1, with D unresolved. The CDR3 is 12 amino acids. The germline CDR1 and CDR2 sequences are SGHAT and FQNNGV. The V end lost 6 bases, the J end lost 4 bases, and 7 bases lay between the germline ends.

This clone was detected only a few times. V gene TRBV7-9 combines with J gene TRBJ2-5; no clear D. The CDR3 has 15 residues. V was pared by 4 bases and J by 2 bases, with 14 bases between. The germline CDR1 and CDR2 sequences are SEHNR and FQNEAQ (reference sequence). DNA for the CDR3: TGTGCCAGCAGCTCAGAAAGGCGCTCTCAAGAGACCCAGTACTTC. Protein: CASSSERRSQETQYF.

V and J are TRBV6-5 and TRBJ2-7, with no clear D. Germline loops: CDR1 MNHEY, CDR2 SVGAGI. The CDR3 is made up of 15 amino acids. V was clipped by 2 bases and J by 4 bases, with 15 bases between them. The CDR3 bases are TGTGCCAGCAGTTACCGCGTGAGTGGGATATACGAGCAGTACTTC. Its protein is CASSYRVSGIYEQYF.

The rearrangement uses TRBV30 and TRBJ1-1, with 9 bases matching TRBD1. V gave up 3 bases and J gave up 5 bases; unmatched junction bases: 4. Germline CDR1 and CDR2: GTSNPN and SVGIG (reference sequence). The CDR3 loop spans 13 amino acids. CDR3 in amino acids: CAWRAGTGTEAFF. The CDR3 bases are TGTGCCTGGAGGGCCGGGACAGGGACTGAAGCTTTCTTT.

This chain links TRBV2 with TRBJ1-1, with D tentatively TRBD1 (5 bases). From germline, CDR1 is SNHLY and CDR2 FYNNEI. The germline V and J ends were trimmed by 7 bases and 8 bases, with 14 bases remaining between them. The CDR3 sequence is 12 residues long. The CDR3 is CASTNGGLEAFF. CDR3 nucleotides: TGTGCCAGCACAAACGGGGGACTAGAAGCTTTCTTT.